The rows below give T cell receptor beta chains drawn from one sample of a study of blood T cells in healthy people across ages. Using its own MiXCR run on the 5' RACE reads, TCRdb lists one record per CDR3 protein. The profile shows more than 700,000 distinct CDR3 sequences, 50% to 65% of them singletons. Material for sequencing was blood. The receptor set was obtained from an older man in good health. Both conserved end residues are part of each CDR3. A D gene is named only where the DNA matches it firmly. The listing skips clone size in some rows; elsewhere it reads once, few, many or a size class.

V: TRBV6-5; size: NA; J: TRBJ2-7; D: TRBD1; DNA: TGTGCCAGCAGTCGACAGGGCCTCTCCTACGAGCAGTACTTC; CDR3: CASSRQGLSYEQYF
V: TRBV7-9; size: once; J: TRBJ1-2; D: TRBD1; DNA: TGTGCCAGCAGCTCGACTGGACAGGGTAACGATGGCTACACCTTC; CDR3: CASSSTGQGNDGYTF
V: TRBV18; size: NA; J: TRBJ2-1; D: TRBD2; DNA: TGTGCCAGCTCATCCCCTGCGGGGACTAGCGGAAAGAGCTCCTACAATGAGCAGTTCTTC; CDR3: CASSSPAGTSGKSSYNEQFF
V: TRBV9; size: few; J: TRBJ1-6; D: NA; DNA: TGTGCCAGCAGCGTAGCCGATAAACCAAATTCACCCCTCCACTTT; CDR3: CASSVADKPNSPLHF
V: TRBV9; size: few; J: TRBJ2-5; D: TRBD1; DNA: TGTGCCAGCAGCGTAGAGGTTTGGGGGCAGGGGGCAGTACGCCAGTACTTC; CDR3: CASSVEVWGQGAVRQYF
V: TRBV20-1; size: NA; J: TRBJ2-1; D: TRBD2; DNA: TGCAGTGCTAGAGAAAGCGGGGGTTGGAGAGATGAGCAGTTCTTC; CDR3: CSARESGGWRDEQFF
V: TRBV6-5; size: NA; J: TRBJ2-6; D: NA; DNA: TGTGCCTCCAACGTCCTGACTTTC; CDR3: CASNVLTF
V: TRBV20-1; size: NA; J: TRBJ2-3; D: TRBD1; DNA: TGCAGTGCTAGAAGGAACAGGGGGCGTGCAGATACGCAGTATTTT; CDR3: CSARRNRGRADTQYF
V: TRBV10-3; size: NA; J: TRBJ1-5; D: NA; DNA: TGTGCCATCAGTGAGTCAATTAGGGGGTCTGGACAGCCCCAGCATTTT; CDR3: CAISESIRGSGQPQHF
V: TRBV5-1; size: NA; J: TRBJ1-2; D: NA; DNA: TGCGCCAGCAGCCCTGGCAGGGTAGGCGGCTACACCTTC; CDR3: CASSPGRVGGYTF
V: TRBV2; size: few; J: TRBJ2-7; D: NA; DNA: TGTGCCAGCAGTGATTCGAGAGGCGAGCAGTACTTC; CDR3: CASSDSRGEQYF
V: TRBV5-1; size: NA; J: TRBJ2-7; D: NA; DNA: TGCGCCAGCAGCTCCGTGACAGGTCCCTACGAGCAGTACTTC; CDR3: CASSSVTGPYEQYF
V: TRBV20-1; size: few; J: TRBJ2-7; D: TRBD1; DNA: TGCAGTGCTAGAGATCCTCTGGGACAGGGCCTTTACAATGAGCAGTACTTC; CDR3: CSARDPLGQGLYNEQYF
V: TRBV5-1; size: NA; J: TRBJ2-7; D: TRBD2; DNA: TGCGCCAGCAGCTTAAGCGGAGGGACTACCTACGAGCAGTACTTC; CDR3: CASSLSGGTTYEQYF
V: TRBV6-5; size: NA; J: TRBJ2-3; D: NA; DNA: TGTGCCAGCAGTTACCAACCGACCCAGAGCACAGATACGCAGTATTTT; CDR3: CASSYQPTQSTDTQYF
V: TRBV12-3/TRBV12-4; size: NA; J: TRBJ2-5; D: TRBD2; DNA: TGTGCCAGCAGTTCCGGGGTGGCGGGAGTGGGGGAGACCCAGTACTTC; CDR3: CASSSGVAGVGETQYF
V: TRBV12-3/TRBV12-4; size: NA; J: TRBJ2-6; D: TRBD1; DNA: TGTGCCAGCAGTTTAGCGGGACAGGGAAACTCTGGGGCCAACGTCCTGACTTTC; CDR3: CASSLAGQGNSGANVLTF
V: TRBV20-1; size: few; J: TRBJ2-7; D: TRBD1; DNA: TGCAGTGCCCACATCCCCGGACAGGGCTACTACGAGCAGTACTTC; CDR3: CSAHIPGQGYYEQYF
V: TRBV11-2; size: NA; J: TRBJ2-7; D: NA; DNA: TGTGCCAGCAGCTTATCCGACGGCGGGGGCAACGAGCAGTACTTC; CDR3: CASSLSDGGGNEQYF
V: TRBV9; size: once; J: TRBJ2-7; D: TRBD2; DNA: TGTGCCAGCAGCGCGAGGGCTAGCGGGGGCAATGAGCAGTACTTC; CDR3: CASSARASGGNEQYF
V: TRBV7-9; size: few; J: TRBJ2-3; D: NA; DNA: TGTGCCAGCAGCTTATCACTAGCAGCAGATACGCAGTATTTT; CDR3: CASSLSLAADTQYF
V: TRBV6-1; size: NA; J: TRBJ1-1; D: NA; DNA: TGTGCCAACCAGTTCACTGAAGCTTTCTTT; CDR3: CANQFTEAFF
V: TRBV3-1; size: NA; J: TRBJ1-2; D: NA; DNA: TGTGCCAGCAGCCAAGATCAGGCTCCTCGGTATGGTTACACCTTC; CDR3: CASSQDQAPRYGYTF
V: TRBV2; size: few; J: TRBJ2-1; D: TRBD2; DNA: TGTGCCAGCAGCGGGACTAGCGGCCTTCGTGAGCAGTTCTTC; CDR3: CASSGTSGLREQFF
V: TRBV28; size: NA; J: TRBJ2-3; D: NA; DNA: TGTGCCACCAGAGGCGTAACGGGAGCTTCTCAGACAGATACGCAGTATTTT; CDR3: CATRGVTGASQTDTQYF
V: TRBV6-1; size: NA; J: TRBJ2-4; D: TRBD2; DNA: TGTGCCAGCAGTGACGGGACTAGCGGGAGAGCCAAAAACATTCAGTACTTC; CDR3: CASSDGTSGRAKNIQYF
V: TRBV18; size: NA; J: TRBJ2-5; D: NA; DNA: TGTGCCAGCTCACCACCTACGACCACCAGACGGGAGCAGTACTTC; CDR3: CASSPPTTTRREQYF
V: TRBV3-1; size: few; J: TRBJ2-7; D: NA; DNA: TGTGCCAGCAGCCAAGCCCGCTCCGTTCCGAACGAGCAGTACTTC; CDR3: CASSQARSVPNEQYF
V: TRBV7-2; size: NA; J: TRBJ1-6; D: NA; DNA: TGTGCCAGCAGCTTAGTGGCCAGGCCTTACCGTAGTTCACCCCTCCACTTT; CDR3: CASSLVARPYRSSPLHF